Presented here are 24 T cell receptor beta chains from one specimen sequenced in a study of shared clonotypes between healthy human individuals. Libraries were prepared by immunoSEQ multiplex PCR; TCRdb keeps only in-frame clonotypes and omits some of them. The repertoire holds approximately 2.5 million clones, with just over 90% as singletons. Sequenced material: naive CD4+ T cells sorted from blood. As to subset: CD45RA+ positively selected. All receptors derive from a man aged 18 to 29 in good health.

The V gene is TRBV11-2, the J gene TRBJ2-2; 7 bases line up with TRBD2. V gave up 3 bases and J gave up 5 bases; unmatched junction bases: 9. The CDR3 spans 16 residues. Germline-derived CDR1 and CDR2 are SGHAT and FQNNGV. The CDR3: CASSFGTKGRTGELFF. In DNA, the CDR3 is TGTGCCAGCAGCTTCGGGACTAAGGGGCGTACCGGGGAGCTGTTTTTT. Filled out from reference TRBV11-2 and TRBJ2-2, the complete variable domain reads EAGVAQSPRYKIIEKRQSVAFWCNPISGHATLYWYQQILGQGPKLLIQFQNNGVVDDSQLPKDRFSAERLKGVDSTLKIQPAKLEDSAVYLCASSFGTKGRTGELFFGEGSRLTVL.

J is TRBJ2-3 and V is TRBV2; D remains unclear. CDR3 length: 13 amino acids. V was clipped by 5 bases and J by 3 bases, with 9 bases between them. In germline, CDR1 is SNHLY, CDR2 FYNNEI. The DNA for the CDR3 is TGTGCCAGCAGTCTACAGCCAACAGATACGCAGTATTTT. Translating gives CASSLQPTDTQYF.

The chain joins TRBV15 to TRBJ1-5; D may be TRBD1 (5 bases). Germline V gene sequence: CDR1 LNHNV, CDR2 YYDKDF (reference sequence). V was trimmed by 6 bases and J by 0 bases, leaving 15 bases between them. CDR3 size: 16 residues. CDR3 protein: CATSGADYYSNQPQHF. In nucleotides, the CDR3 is TGTGCCACCAGTGGGGCCGATTATTATAGCAATCAGCCCCAGCATTTT.

The chain's CDR3 is CASSHSRDVSYEQYF. CDR3 DNA sequence: TGTGCCAGCAGTCACAGCCGGGACGTCTCCTACGAGCAGTACTTC. The rearrangement links TRBV6-5 to TRBJ2-7; D tentatively fits TRBD1 or TRBD2 (5 bases each). Germline loops: CDR1 MNHEY, CDR2 SVGAGI. CDR3 size: 15 residues. V was clipped by 5 bases and J by 0 bases, with 14 bases between them.

The CDR3 DNA is TGTGCCAGCAGCTTAGAGGCGGGAGGGTCGGGAACTGAAGCTTTCTTT. Translation gives CASSLEAGGSGTEAFF. The chain recombines TRBV7-2 with TRBJ1-1; no clear D. The length of the CDR3 is 16 residues. With 1 base removed from V and 5 bases from J, the gap between germline ends came to 17 bases. From germline, CDR1 is SGHTA and CDR2 FQGNSA.

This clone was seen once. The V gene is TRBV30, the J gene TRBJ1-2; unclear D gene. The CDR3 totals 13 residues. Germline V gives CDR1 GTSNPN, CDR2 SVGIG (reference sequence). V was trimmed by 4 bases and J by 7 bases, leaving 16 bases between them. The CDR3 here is CAWMWEGWRGYTF. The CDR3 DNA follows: TGTGCCTGGATGTGGGAGGGTTGGCGTGGCTACACCTTC.

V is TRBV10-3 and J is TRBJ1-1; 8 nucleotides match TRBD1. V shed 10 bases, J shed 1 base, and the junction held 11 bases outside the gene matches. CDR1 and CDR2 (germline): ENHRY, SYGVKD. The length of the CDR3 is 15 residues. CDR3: CATGLGQGSNTEAFF. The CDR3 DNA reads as TGTGCCACCGGGCTCGGACAGGGCTCGAACACTGAAGCTTTCTTT.

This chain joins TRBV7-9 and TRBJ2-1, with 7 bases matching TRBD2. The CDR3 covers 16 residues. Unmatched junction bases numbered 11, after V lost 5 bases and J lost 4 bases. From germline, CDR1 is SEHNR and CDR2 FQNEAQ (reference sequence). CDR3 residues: CASSPGRGGLYNEQFF. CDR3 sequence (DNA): TGTGCCAGCAGCCCGGGGAGGGGAGGTCTATACAATGAGCAGTTCTTC.

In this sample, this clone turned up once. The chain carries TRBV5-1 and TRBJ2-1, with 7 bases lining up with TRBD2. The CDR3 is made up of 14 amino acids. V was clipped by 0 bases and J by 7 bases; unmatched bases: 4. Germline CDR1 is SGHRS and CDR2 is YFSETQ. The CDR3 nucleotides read TGCGCCAGCAGCTTGGTACCTAGCGGAAATGAGCAGTTCTTC. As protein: CASSLVPSGNEQFF. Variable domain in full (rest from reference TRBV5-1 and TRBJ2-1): KAGVTQTPRYLIKTRGQQVTLSCSPISGHRSVSWYQQTPGQGLQFLFEYFSETQRNKGNFPGRFSGRQFSNSRSEMNVSTLELGDSALYLCASSLVPSGNEQFFGPGTRLTVL.

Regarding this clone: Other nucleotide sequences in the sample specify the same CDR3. In nucleotides, the CDR3 is TGTGCCAGCAGCTTAACAGATACGCAGTATTTT. This encodes CASSLTDTQYF. The chain combines TRBV11-2 with TRBJ2-3, with D unresolved. Germline-derived CDR1 and CDR2 are SGHAT and FQNNGV. The CDR3 length is 11 residues. Trimming shortened V by 2 bases and J by 3 bases, and 0 bases separated the two germline ends. The variable domain in full, with the rest retrieved from reference TRBV11-2 and TRBJ2-3, is EAGVAQSPRYKIIEKRQSVAFWCNPISGHATLYWYQQILGQGPKLLIQFQNNGVVDDSQLPKDRFSAERLKGVDSTLKIQPAKLEDSAVYLCASSLTDTQYFGPGTRLTVL.

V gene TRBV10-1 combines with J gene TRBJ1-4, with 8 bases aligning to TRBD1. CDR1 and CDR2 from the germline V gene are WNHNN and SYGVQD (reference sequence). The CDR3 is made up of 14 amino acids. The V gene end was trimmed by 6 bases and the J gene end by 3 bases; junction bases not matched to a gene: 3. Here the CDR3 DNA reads TGCGCCAGCAGAATACAGGGGGCTAATGAAAAACTGTTTTTT. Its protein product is CASRIQGANEKLFF.

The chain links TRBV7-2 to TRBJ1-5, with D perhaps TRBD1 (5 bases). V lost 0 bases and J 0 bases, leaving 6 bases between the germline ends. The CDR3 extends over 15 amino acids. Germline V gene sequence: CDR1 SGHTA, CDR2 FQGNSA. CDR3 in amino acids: CASSLAGDSNQPQHF. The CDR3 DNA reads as TGTGCCAGCAGCTTAGCGGGGGATAGCAATCAGCCCCAGCATTTT. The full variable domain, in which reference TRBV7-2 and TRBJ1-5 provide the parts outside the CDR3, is GAGVSQSPSNKVTEKGKDVELRCDPISGHTALYWYRQSLGQGLEFLIYFQGNSAPDKSGLPSDRFSAERTGGSVSTLTIQRTQQEDSAVYLCASSLAGDSNQPQHFGDGTRLSIL.

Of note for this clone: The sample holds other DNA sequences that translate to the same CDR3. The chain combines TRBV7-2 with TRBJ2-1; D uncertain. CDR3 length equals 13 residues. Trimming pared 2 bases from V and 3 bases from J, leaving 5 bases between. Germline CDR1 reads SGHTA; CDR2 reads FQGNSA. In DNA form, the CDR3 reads TGTGCCAGCAGCTTATACAGCTACAATGAGCAGTTCTTC. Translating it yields CASSLYSYNEQFF. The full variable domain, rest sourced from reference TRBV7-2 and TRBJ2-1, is GAGVSQSPSNKVTEKGKDVELRCDPISGHTALYWYRQSLGQGLEFLIYFQGNSAPDKSGLPSDRFSAERTGGSVSTLTIQRTQQEDSAVYLCASSLYSYNEQFFGPGTRLTVL.

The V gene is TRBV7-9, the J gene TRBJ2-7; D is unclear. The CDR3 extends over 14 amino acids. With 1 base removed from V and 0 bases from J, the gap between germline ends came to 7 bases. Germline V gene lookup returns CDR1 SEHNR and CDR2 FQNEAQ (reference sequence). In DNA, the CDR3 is TGTGCCAGCAGCTTAGTCGCGAACTCCTACGAGCAGTACTTC. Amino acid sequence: CASSLVANSYEQYF.

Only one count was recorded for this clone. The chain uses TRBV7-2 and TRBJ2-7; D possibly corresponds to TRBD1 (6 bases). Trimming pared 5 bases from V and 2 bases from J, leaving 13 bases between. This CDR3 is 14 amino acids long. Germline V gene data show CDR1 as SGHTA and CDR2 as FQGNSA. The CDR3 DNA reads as TGTGCCAGCAGCCACGGACAGCCAGCCTACGAGCAGTACTTC. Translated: CASSHGQPAYEQYF. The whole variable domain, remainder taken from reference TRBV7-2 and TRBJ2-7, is GAGVSQSPSNKVTEKGKDVELRCDPISGHTALYWYRQSLGQGLEFLIYFQGNSAPDKSGLPSDRFSAERTGGSVSTLTIQRTQQEDSAVYLCASSHGQPAYEQYFGPGTRLTVT.

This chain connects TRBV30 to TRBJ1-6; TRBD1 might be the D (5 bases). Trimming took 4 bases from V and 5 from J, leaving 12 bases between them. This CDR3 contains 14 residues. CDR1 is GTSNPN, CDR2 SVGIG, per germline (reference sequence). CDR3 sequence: CAWMLGLNNSPLHF. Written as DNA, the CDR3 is TGTGCCTGGATGTTGGGGCTTAATAATTCACCCCTCCACTTT.

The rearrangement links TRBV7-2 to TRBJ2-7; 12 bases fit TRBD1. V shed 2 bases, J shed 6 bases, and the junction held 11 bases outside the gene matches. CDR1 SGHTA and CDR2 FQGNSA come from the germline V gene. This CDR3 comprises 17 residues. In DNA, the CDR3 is TGTGCCAGCAGCTTAAGGGACAGGGGGCTTGCCCCCTCCGAGCAGTACTTC. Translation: CASSLRDRGLAPSEQYF.

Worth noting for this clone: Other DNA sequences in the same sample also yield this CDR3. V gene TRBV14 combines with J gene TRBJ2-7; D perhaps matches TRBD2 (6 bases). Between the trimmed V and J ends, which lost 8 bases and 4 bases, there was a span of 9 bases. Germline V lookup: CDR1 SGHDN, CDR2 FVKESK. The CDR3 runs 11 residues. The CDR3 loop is CASGRSYEQYF. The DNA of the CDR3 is TGTGCCAGCGGGAGGTCGTACGAGCAGTACTTC.

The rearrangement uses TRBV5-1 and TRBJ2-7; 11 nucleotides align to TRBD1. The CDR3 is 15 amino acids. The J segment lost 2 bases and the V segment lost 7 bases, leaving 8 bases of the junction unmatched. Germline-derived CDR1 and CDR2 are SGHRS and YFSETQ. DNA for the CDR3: TGCGCCAGCCAGACCGGGACAGGGGGGACCTACGAGCAGTACTTC. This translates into CASQTGTGGTYEQYF.

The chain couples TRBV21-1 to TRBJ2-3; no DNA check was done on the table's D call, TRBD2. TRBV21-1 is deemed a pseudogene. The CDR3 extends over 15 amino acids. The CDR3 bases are TGTGCCAGCAGCACCCGTAGCGGGAGCACAGATACGCAGTATTTT. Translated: CASSTRSGSTDTQYF.

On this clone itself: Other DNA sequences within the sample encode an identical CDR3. Written as DNA, the CDR3 is TGCGCCAGCAGCTCACTTGGCACAGATACGCAGTATTTT. Translated, it gives CASSSLGTDTQYF. The chain combines TRBV5-1 with TRBJ2-3; the D is unclear. The CDR3 is 13 amino acids. The germline V gene has CDR1 SGHRS and CDR2 YFSETQ. V was trimmed by 3 bases and J by 1 base, leaving 6 bases between them.

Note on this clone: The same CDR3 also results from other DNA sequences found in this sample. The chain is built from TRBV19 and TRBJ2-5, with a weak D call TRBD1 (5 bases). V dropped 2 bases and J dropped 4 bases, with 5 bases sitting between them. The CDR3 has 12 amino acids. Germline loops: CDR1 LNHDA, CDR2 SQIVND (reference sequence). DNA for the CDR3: TGTGCCAGTAGTATAAGGGGAGAGACCCAGTACTTC. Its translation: CASSIRGETQYF. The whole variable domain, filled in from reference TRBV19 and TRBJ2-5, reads DGGITQSPKYLFRKEGQNVTLSCEQNLNHDAMYWYRQDPGQGLRLIYYSQIVNDFQKGDIAEGYSVSREKKESFPLTVTSAQKNPTAFYLCASSIRGETQYFGPGTRLLVL.

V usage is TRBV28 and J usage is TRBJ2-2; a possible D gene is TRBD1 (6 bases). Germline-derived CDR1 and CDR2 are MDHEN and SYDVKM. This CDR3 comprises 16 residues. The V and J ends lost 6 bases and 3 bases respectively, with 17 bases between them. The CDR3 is CASSLPRGPHTGELFF. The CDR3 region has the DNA TGTGCCAGCAGCTTACCCAGGGGACCCCACACCGGGGAGCTGTTTTTT.

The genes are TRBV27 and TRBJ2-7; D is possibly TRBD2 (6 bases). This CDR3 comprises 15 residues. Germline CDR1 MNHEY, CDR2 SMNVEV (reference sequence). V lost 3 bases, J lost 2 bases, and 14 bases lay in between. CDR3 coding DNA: TGTGCCAGCAGTTTGTCGGGGGTCGTAACCTACGAGCAGTACTTC. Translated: CASSLSGVVTYEQYF.